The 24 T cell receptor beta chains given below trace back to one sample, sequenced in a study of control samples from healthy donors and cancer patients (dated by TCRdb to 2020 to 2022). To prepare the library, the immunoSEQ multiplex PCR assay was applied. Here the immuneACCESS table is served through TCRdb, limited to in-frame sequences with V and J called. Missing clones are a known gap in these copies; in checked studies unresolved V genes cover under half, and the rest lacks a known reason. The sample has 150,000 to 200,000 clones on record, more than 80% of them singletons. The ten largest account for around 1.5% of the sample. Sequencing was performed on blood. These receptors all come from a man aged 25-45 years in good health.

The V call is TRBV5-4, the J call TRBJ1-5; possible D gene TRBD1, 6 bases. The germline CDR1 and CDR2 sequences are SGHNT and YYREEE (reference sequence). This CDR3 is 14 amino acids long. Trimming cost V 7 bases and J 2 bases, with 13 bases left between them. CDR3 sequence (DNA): TGTGCCAGCGGGGTGGGGGGCGGCAATCAGCCCCAGCATTTT. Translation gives CASGVGGGNQPQHF.

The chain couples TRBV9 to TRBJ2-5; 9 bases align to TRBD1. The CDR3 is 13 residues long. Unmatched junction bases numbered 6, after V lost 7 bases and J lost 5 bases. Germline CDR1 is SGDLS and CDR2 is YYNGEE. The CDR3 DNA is TGTGCCAGCGGACAGGGGCCGCGGGAGACCCAGTACTTC. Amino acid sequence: CASGQGPRETQYF.

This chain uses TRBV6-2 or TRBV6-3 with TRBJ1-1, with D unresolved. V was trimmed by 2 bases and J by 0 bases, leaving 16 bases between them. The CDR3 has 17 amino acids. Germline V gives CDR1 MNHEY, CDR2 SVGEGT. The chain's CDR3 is CASSYPSGSSMNTEAFF. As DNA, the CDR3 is TGTGCCAGCAGTTACCCCTCCGGCAGCTCCATGAACACTGAAGCTTTCTTT.

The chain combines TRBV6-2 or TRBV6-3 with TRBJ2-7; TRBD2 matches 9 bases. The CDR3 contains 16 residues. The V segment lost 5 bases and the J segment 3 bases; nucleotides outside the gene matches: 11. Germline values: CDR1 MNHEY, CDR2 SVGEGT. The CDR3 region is CASSPGSSGNLYEQYF. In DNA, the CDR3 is TGTGCCAGCAGTCCGGGGTCTAGCGGGAACCTCTACGAGCAGTACTTC.

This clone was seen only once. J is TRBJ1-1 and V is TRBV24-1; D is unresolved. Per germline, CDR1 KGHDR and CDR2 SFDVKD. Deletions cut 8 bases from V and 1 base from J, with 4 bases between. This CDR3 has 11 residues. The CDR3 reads CATKGNTEAFF. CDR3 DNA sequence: TGTGCCACCAAGGGGAACACTGAAGCTTTCTTT.

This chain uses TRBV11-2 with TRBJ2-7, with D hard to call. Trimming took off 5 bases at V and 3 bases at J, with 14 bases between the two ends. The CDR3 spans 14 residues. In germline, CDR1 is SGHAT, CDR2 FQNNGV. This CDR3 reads CASSLMASDYEQYF. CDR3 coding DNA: TGTGCCAGCAGCCTAATGGCGTCGGACTACGAGCAGTACTTC.

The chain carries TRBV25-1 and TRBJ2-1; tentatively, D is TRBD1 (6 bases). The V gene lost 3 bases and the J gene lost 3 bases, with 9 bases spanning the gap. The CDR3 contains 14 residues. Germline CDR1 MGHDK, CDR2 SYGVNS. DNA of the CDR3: TGTGCCAGCAGTGAGGCAGGGGTCTACAATGAGCAGTTCTTC. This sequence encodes CASSEAGVYNEQFF.

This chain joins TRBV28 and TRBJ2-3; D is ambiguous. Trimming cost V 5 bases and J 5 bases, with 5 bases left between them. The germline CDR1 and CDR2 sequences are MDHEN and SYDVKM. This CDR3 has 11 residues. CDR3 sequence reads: CASSLEDTQYF. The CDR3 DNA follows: TGTGCCAGCAGTCTGGAAGATACGCAGTATTTT.

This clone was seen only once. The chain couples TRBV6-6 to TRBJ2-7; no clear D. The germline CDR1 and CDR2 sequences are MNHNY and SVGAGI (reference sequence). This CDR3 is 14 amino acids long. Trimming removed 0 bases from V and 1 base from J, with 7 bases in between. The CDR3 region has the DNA TGTGCCAGCAGTTACTCGAGCAGTTCCTACGAGCAGTACTTC. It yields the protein CASSYSSSSYEQYF.

The CDR3 here is CASSVFPLTNEKLFF. The CDR3 DNA is TGTGCCAGCAGCGTATTTCCCTTAACTAATGAAAAACTGTTTTTT. The gene calls are TRBV9 and TRBJ1-4; unclear D gene. The germline CDR1 and CDR2 sequences are SGDLS and YYNGEE. The CDR3 is 15 amino acids. V lost 1 base, J lost 1 base, and 8 bases lay in between.

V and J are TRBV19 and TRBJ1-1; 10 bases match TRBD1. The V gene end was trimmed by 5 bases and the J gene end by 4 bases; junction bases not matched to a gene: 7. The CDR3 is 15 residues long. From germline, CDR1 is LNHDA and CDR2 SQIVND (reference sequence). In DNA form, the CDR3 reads TGTGCCAGTAGTCCAGACAGGGGGCTGGGCACTGAAGCTTTCTTT. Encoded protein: CASSPDRGLGTEAFF.

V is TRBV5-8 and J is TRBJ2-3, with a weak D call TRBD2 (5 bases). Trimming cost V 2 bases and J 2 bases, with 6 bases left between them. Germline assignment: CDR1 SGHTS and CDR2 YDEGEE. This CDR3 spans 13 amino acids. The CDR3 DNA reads TGTGCCAGCAGCTTTCGGGACACAGATACGCAGTATTTT. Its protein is CASSFRDTDTQYF.

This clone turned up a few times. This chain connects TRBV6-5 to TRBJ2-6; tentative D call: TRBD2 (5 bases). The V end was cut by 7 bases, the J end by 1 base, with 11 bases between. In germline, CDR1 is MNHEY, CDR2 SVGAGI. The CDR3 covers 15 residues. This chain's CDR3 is CASTQEGSGANVLTF. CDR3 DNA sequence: TGTGCCAGCACCCAAGAGGGATCTGGGGCCAACGTCCTGACTTTC.

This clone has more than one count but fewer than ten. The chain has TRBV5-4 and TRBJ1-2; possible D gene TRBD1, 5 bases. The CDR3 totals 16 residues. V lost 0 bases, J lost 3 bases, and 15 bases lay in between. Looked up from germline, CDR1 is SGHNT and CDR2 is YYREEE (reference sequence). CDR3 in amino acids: CASSLARWGDHYGYTF. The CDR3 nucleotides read TGTGCCAGCAGCTTGGCCAGGTGGGGGGATCACTATGGCTACACCTTC.

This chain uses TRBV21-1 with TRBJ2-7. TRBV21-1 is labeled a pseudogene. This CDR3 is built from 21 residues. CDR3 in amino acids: CASSNSPLPTGELRGDYEQYF. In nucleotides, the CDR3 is TGTGCCAGCAGCAACTCACCCCTACCGACAGGCGAACTTAGGGGGGATTACGAGCAGTACTTC.

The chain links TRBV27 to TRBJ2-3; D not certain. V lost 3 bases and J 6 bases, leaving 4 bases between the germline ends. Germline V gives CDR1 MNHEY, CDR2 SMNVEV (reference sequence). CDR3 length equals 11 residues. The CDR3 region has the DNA TGTGCCAGCAGTTTCGGGGATACGCAGTATTTT. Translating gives CASSFGDTQYF.

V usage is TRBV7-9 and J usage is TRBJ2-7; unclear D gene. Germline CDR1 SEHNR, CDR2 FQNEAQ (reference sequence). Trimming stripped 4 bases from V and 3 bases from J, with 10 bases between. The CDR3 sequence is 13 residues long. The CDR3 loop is CASSSAKFYEQYF. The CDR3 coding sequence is TGTGCCAGCAGCTCCGCAAAGTTCTACGAGCAGTACTTC.

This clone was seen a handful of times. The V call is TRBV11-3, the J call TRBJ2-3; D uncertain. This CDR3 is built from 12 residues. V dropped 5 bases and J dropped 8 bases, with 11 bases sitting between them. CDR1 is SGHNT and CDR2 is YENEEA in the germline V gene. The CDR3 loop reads CASSHSQATQYF. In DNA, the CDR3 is TGTGCCAGCAGCCATAGCCAGGCTACGCAGTATTTT.

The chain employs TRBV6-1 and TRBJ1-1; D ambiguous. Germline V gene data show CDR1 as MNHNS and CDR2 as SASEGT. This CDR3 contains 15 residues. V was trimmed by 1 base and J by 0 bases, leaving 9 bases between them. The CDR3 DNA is TGTGCCAGCAGTGAAGGGGTCGGGGTGAACACTGAAGCTTTCTTT. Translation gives CASSEGVGVNTEAFF.

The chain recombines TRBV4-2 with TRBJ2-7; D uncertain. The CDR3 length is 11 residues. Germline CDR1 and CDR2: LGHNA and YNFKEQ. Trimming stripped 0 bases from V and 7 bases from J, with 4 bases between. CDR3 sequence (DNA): TGTGCCAGCAGCCAAGATAGAGAGCAGTACTTC. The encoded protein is CASSQDREQYF.

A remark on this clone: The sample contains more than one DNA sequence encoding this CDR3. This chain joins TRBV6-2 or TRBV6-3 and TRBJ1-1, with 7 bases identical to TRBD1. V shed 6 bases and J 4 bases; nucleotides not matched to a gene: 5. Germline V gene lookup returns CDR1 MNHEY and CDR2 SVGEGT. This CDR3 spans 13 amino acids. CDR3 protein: CASRYRGGTEAFF. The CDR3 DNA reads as TGTGCCAGCAGATACAGGGGCGGCACTGAAGCTTTCTTT.

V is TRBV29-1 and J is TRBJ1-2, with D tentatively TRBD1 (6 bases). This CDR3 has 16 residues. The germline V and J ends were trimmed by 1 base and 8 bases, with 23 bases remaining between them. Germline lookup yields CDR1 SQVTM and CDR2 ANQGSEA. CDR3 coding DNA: TGCAGCGTTGAAGTTTATAACAGGGCTAAATCGGGGGGCTACACCTTC. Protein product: CSVEVYNRAKSGGYTF.

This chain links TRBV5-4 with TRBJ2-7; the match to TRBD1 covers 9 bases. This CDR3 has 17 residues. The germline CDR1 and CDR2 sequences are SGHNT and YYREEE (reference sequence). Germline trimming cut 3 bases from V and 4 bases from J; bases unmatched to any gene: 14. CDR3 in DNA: TGTGCCAGCAGCTCCCCAAGTGAGGGACAGGGCGCTTACGAGCAGTACTTC. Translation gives CASSSPSEGQGAYEQYF.

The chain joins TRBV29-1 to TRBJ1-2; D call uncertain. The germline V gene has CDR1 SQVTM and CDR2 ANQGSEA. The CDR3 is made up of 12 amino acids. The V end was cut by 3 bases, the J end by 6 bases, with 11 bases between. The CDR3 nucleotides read TGCAGCGTTGACCGGGAAACGAATGGCTACACCTTC. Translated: CSVDRETNGYTF.